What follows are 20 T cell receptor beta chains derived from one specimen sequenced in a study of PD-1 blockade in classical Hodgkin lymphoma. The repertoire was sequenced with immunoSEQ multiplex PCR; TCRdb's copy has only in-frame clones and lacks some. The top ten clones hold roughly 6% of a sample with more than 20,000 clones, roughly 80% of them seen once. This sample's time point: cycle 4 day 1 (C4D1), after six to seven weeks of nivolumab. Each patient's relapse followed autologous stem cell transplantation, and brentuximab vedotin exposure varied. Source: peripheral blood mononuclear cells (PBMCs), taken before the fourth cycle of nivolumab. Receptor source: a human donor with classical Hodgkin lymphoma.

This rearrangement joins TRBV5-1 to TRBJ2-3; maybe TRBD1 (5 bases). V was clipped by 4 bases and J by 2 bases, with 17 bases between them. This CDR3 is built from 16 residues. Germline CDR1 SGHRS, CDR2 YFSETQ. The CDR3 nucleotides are TGCGCCAGCAGCCTGAGGCTACAGGCCCCCACAGATACGCAGTATTTT. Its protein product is CASSLRLQAPTDTQYF.

The CDR3 DNA sequence: TGTGCCAGCAGGCTTTTGTCTGGGGCCAACGTCCTGACTTTC. The encoded protein is CASRLLSGANVLTF. The chain recombines TRBV2 with TRBJ2-6; D is unclear. Trimming took off 6 bases at V and 1 base at J, with 7 bases between the two ends. Germline lookup yields CDR1 SNHLY and CDR2 FYNNEI. This CDR3 region has 14 residues.

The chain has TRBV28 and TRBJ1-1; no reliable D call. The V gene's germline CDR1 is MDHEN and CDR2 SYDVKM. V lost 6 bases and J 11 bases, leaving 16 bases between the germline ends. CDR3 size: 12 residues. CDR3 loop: CASSRYTWAAFF. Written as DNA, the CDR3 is TGTGCCAGCAGCCGATATACTTGGGCGGCTTTCTTT.

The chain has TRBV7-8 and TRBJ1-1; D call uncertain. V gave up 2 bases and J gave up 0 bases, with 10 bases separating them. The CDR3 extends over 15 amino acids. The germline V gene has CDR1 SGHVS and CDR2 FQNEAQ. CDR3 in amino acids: CASSLQDPLNTEAFF. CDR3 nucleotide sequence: TGTGCCAGCAGCTTACAGGATCCCCTGAACACTGAAGCTTTCTTT.

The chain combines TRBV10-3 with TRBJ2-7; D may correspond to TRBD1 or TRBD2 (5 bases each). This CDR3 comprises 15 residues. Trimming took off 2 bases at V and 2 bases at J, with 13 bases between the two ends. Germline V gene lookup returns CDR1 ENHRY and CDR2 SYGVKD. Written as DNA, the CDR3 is TGTGCCATCAGTGAGGAGACGGGACCGACCTACGAGCAGTACTTC. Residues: CAISEETGPTYEQYF.

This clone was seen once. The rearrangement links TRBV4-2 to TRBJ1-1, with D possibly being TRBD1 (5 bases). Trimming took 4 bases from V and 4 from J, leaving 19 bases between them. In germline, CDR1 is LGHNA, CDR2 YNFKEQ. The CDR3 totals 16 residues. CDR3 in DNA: TGTGCCAGCAGCCTGGTCTTTAGGGGTGGGGGCACTGAAGCTTTCTTT. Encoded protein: CASSLVFRGGGTEAFF.

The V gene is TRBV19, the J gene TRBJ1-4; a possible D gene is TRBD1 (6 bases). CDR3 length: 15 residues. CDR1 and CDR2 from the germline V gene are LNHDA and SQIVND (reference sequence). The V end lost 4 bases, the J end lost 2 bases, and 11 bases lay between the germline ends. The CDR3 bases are TGTGCCAGTAGTAGCCTCAGGGGCACTAATGAAAAACTGTTTTTT. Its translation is CASSSLRGTNEKLFF.

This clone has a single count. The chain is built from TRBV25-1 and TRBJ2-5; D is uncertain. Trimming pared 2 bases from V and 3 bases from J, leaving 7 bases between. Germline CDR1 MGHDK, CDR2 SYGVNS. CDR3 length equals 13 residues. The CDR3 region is CASSELGKETQYF. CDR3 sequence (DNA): TGTGCCAGCAGTGAACTGGGGAAAGAGACCCAGTACTTC.

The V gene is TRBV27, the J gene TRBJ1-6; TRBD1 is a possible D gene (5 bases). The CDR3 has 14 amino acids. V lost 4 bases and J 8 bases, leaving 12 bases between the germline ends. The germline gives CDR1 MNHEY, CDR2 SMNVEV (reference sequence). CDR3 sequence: CASSSGPQYSPLHF. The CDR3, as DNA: TGTGCCAGCAGTTCGGGACCCCAATATTCACCCCTCCACTTT.

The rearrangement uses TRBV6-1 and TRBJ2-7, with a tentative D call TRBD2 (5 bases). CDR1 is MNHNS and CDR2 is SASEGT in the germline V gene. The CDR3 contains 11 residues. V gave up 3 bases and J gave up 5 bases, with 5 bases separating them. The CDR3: CASSERDEQYF. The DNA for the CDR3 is TGTGCCAGCAGTGAGAGGGACGAGCAGTACTTC.

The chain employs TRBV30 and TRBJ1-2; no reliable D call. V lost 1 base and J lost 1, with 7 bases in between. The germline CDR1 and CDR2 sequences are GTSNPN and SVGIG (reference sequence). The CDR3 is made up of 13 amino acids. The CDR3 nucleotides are TGTGCCTGGAGTGGGACGGTTAACTATGGCTACACCTTC. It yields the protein CAWSGTVNYGYTF.

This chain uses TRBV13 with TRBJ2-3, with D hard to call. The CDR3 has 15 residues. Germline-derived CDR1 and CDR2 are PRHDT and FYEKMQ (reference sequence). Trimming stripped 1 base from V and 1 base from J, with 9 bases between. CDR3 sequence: CASSLEGGGTDTQYF. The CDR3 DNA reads TGTGCCAGCAGCTTAGAGGGCGGCGGCACAGATACGCAGTATTTT.

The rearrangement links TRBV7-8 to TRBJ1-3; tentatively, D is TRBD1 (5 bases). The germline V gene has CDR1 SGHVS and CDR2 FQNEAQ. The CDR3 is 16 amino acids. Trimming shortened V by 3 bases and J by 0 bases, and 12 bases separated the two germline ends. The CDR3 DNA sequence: TGTGCCAGCAGCTTTGGGGACGTACACTCTGGAAACACCATATATTTT. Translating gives CASSFGDVHSGNTIYF.

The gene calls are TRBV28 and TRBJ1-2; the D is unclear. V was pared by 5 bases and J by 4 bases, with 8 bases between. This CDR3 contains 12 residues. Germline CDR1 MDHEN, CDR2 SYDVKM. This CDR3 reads CASSLPGYGYTF. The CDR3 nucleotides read TGTGCCAGCAGTCTCCCGGGCTATGGCTACACCTTC.

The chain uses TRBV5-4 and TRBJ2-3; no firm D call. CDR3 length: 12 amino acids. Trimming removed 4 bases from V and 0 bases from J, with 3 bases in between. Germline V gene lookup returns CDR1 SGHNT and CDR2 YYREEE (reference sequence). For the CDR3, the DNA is TGTGCCAGCAGCACGAGCACAGATACGCAGTATTTT. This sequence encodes CASSTSTDTQYF.

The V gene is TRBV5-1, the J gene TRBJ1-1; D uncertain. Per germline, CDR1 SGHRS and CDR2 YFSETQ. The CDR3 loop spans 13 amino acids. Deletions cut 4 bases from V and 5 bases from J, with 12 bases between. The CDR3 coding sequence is TGCGCCAGCAGCATGGGTTTTTCTACTGAAGCTTTCTTT. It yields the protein CASSMGFSTEAFF.

The CDR3 sequence is CASSLRWGRTDTQYF. DNA for the CDR3: TGTGCCAGCAGTCTCCGATGGGGAAGGACAGATACGCAGTATTTT. The chain is built from TRBV27 and TRBJ2-3; D gene unclear. The CDR3 is 15 amino acids. Germline CDR1 and CDR2: MNHEY and SMNVEV (reference sequence). The V and J ends lost 5 bases and 3 bases respectively, with 15 bases between them.

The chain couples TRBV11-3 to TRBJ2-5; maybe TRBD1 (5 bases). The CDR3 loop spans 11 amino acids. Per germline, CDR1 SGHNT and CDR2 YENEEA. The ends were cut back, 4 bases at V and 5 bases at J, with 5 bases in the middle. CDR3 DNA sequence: TGTGCCAGCAGCTCAGGGGAGACCCAGTACTTC. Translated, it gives CASSSGETQYF.

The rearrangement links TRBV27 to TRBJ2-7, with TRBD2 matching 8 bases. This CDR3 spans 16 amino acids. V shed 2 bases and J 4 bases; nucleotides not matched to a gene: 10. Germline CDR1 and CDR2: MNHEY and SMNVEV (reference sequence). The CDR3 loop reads CASSLGTGTSGYEQYF. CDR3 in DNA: TGTGCCAGCAGTTTAGGAACCGGGACTAGTGGGTACGAGCAGTACTTC.

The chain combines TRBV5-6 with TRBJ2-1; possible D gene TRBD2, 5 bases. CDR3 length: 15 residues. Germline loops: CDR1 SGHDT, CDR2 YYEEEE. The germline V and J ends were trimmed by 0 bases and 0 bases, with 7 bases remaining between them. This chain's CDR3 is CASSLVAGSYNEQFF. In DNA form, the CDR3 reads TGTGCCAGCAGCTTGGTGGCGGGCTCCTACAATGAGCAGTTCTTC.